The 27 T cell receptor beta chains below were found in one sample sequenced in a study of cytomegalovirus exposure and HLA in healthy donors. PCR was performed using 60 Vbeta and 13 Jbeta primers. Sequencing used immunoSEQ multiplex PCR; TCRdb keeps in-frame clones, though not all of them. The sample consists of about 240,000 clones, approximately 80% of them appearing once. The specimen sequenced was PBMCs. These receptors were taken from a woman aged 55-70 years in good health and CMV-seropositive.

The chain links TRBV6-6 to TRBJ1-2; maybe TRBD1 (5 bases). Germline CDR1 and CDR2: MNHNY and SVGAGI (reference sequence). The CDR3 length is 15 residues. Trimming took 0 bases from V and 3 from J, leaving 11 bases between them. The CDR3 loop is CASSYSEGLDYGYTF. The CDR3 DNA follows: TGTGCCAGCAGTTACTCGGAGGGGCTTGACTATGGCTACACCTTC.

This chain connects TRBV28 to TRBJ1-3, with TRBD1 identical over 9 bases. CDR3 length equals 17 residues. The J segment lost 3 bases and the V segment lost 9 bases, leaving 15 bases of the junction unmatched. In germline, CDR1 is MDHEN, CDR2 SYDVKM. The CDR3 sequence is CASFDPGQGILGNTIYF. The CDR3 DNA reads as TGTGCCAGTTTTGATCCGGGACAGGGTATTCTTGGAAACACCATATATTTT.

The chain is built from TRBV5-4 and TRBJ2-1, with TRBD2 matching over 8 bases. V was pared by 0 bases and J by 6 bases, with 2 bases of the junction left unmatched. Germline V gene data show CDR1 as SGHNT and CDR2 as YYREEE (reference sequence). This CDR3 region has 14 residues. This CDR3 reads CASSLGTSGNEQFF. The CDR3 DNA reads as TGTGCCAGCAGCTTGGGAACTAGCGGCAATGAGCAGTTCTTC.

V usage is TRBV7-2 and J usage is TRBJ2-6, with D possibly being TRBD1 (6 bases). This CDR3 contains 12 residues. V lost 2 bases to trimming and J lost 13 bases, with 9 bases between them. The V gene's germline CDR1 is SGHTA and CDR2 FQGNSA. For the CDR3, the DNA is TGTGCCAGCAGCTTACAGGGGATAGTCCTGACTTTC. Translation: CASSLQGIVLTF.

In DNA, the CDR3 is TGTGCCAGCAGCGTGACATTGTACAATGAGCAGTTCTTC. Translated: CASSVTLYNEQFF. V gene TRBV9 combines with J gene TRBJ2-1; D uncertain. V shed 2 bases and J shed 4 bases, with 7 bases lying between them. The CDR3 has 13 amino acids. Germline V gives CDR1 SGDLS, CDR2 YYNGEE.

The rearrangement uses TRBV2 and TRBJ2-1, with 7 bases identical to TRBD2. Germline CDR1 is SNHLY and CDR2 is FYNNEI. The length of the CDR3 is 15 residues. V dropped 7 bases and J dropped 0; count of bases not matched to a gene: 6. In DNA form, the CDR3 reads TGTGCCAGCACACTAGCGCGAAGCTCCTACAATGAGCAGTTCTTC. It translates to CASTLARSSYNEQFF.

This clone was counted between two and nine times. The J gene is TRBJ2-7, the V gene TRBV2, with D uncertain. This CDR3 region has 15 residues. With 2 bases removed from V and 1 base from J, the gap between germline ends came to 12 bases. The germline V gene has CDR1 SNHLY and CDR2 FYNNEI. This CDR3 is CASSEFSRESYEQYF. CDR3 nucleotides: TGTGCCAGCAGTGAATTTTCTCGAGAGTCCTACGAGCAGTACTTC.

The V call is TRBV19, the J call TRBJ2-2; a possible D gene is TRBD1 (6 bases). The CDR3 extends over 14 amino acids. V was clipped by 7 bases and J by 2 bases, with 11 bases between them. CDR1 and CDR2 from the germline V gene are LNHDA and SQIVND (reference sequence). For the CDR3, the DNA is TGTGCCAGTACCCCGGGACAAAACACCGGGGAGCTGTTTTTT. Translating gives CASTPGQNTGELFF.

The V gene is TRBV6-5, the J gene TRBJ2-3; no reliable D call. The germline gives CDR1 MNHEY, CDR2 SVGAGI. The CDR3 contains 13 residues. The germline V and J ends were trimmed by 0 bases and 5 bases, with 6 bases remaining between them. CDR3 sequence: CASSYSGRDTQYF. The DNA of the CDR3 is TGTGCCAGCAGTTACTCCGGTCGAGATACGCAGTATTTT.

This sequence joins TRBV11-3 and TRBJ2-1; 7 nucleotides agree with TRBD2. The V gene end was trimmed by 1 base and the J gene end by 6 bases; junction bases not matched to a gene: 6. The CDR3 covers 15 residues. Germline-derived CDR1 and CDR2 are SGHNT and YENEEA. CDR3 nucleotides: TGTGCCAGCAGCTTAGTTGGGGGGGTGTCCAATGAGCAGTTCTTC. Protein sequence: CASSLVGGVSNEQFF.

This chain joins TRBV5-1 and TRBJ2-3; D might be TRBD2 (5 bases). There are 15 residues in the CDR3. Trimming removed 3 bases at V and 0 bases at J, with 11 bases between. Germline V gives CDR1 SGHRS, CDR2 YFSETQ. DNA of the CDR3: TGCGCCAGCAGCTACGGACGGGGAAGCACAGATACGCAGTATTTT. Translating gives CASSYGRGSTDTQYF.

The chain couples TRBV19 to TRBJ2-2, with TRBD1 matching over 12 bases. This CDR3 comprises 16 residues. From germline, CDR1 is LNHDA and CDR2 SQIVND (reference sequence). The trim removed 0 bases at V and 4 bases at J, leaving 0 bases unmatched. The CDR3 region has the DNA TGTGCCAGTAGTATAGAGGGACAGGGGGCCACCGGGGAGCTGTTTTTT. Its protein product is CASSIEGQGATGELFF.

The chain has TRBV9 and TRBJ2-1, with D perhaps TRBD2 (6 bases). Germline V gene data show CDR1 as SGDLS and CDR2 as YYNGEE. With 0 bases removed from V and 8 bases from J, the gap between germline ends came to 15 bases. The CDR3 length is 15 residues. CDR3 nucleotides: TGTGCCAGCAGCGTAGTTGGGACTGGAGGGCATGAGCAGTTCTTC. Translating it yields CASSVVGTGGHEQFF.

This clone has only a few counts. The chain recombines TRBV28 with TRBJ1-5; D is unresolved. Trimming took 5 bases from V and 0 from J, leaving 14 bases between them. The CDR3 consists of 16 residues. Germline V CDR1 and CDR2: MDHEN, SYDVKM. The DNA of the CDR3 is TGTGCCAGCAGTCTCAAACGGCGACTTAGCAATCAGCCCCAGCATTTT. This encodes CASSLKRRLSNQPQHF.

Worth noting for this clone: Other DNA sequences in the same sample also yield this CDR3. V is TRBV2 and J is TRBJ2-7; a possible D gene is TRBD2 (6 bases). V lost 3 bases and J 6 bases, leaving 18 bases between the germline ends. The germline V gene encodes CDR1 SNHLY and CDR2 FYNNEI. This CDR3 is built from 15 residues. The CDR3: CASSEEVTGVGEQYF. DNA of the CDR3: TGTGCCAGCAGTGAGGAGGTAACGGGAGTAGGCGAGCAGTACTTC.

The J gene is TRBJ1-4, the V gene TRBV18; no clear D. Germline V gene lookup returns CDR1 KGHSH and CDR2 LQKENI. The CDR3 covers 16 residues. V lost 6 bases and J 8 bases, leaving 22 bases between the germline ends. CDR3 in DNA: TGTGCCAGCTCCCTAACCCCAGATCCTGCCGGGGAAAAACTGTTTTTT. Translated, it gives CASSLTPDPAGEKLFF.

The chain has TRBV7-9 and TRBJ2-7, with 9 positions matching TRBD1. J lost 3 bases, V lost 1 base, and 10 bases had no gene match. The CDR3 consists of 17 residues. Germline values: CDR1 SEHNR, CDR2 FQNEAQ (reference sequence). Written as DNA, the CDR3 is TGTGCCAGCAGCTTAGGGACAGGGGCAAAGGGTTACTACGAGCAGTACTTC. The encoded protein is CASSLGTGAKGYYEQYF.

The chain uses TRBV9 and TRBJ1-3; maybe TRBD1 (5 bases). The length of the CDR3 is 15 residues. Germline CDR1 is SGDLS and CDR2 is YYNGEE. Trimming pared 0 bases from V and 4 bases from J, leaving 11 bases between. The chain's CDR3 is CASSVETVLGNTIYF. The CDR3, as DNA: TGTGCCAGCAGCGTAGAGACAGTCTTAGGAAACACCATATATTTT.

The V gene is TRBV18, the J gene TRBJ2-2; the D is unclear. This CDR3 has 14 amino acids. Trimming shortened V by 3 bases and J by 1 base, and 6 bases separated the two germline ends. The V gene's germline CDR1 is KGHSH and CDR2 LQKENI. CDR3 region: CASSPSENTGELFF. CDR3 bases: TGTGCCAGCTCACCTTCAGAGAACACCGGGGAGCTGTTTTTT.

The rearrangement uses TRBV7-3 and TRBJ1-1, with 7 bases identical to TRBD1. The germline V gene has CDR1 SGHTA and CDR2 FQGTGA. V dropped 2 bases and J dropped 3; count of bases not matched to a gene: 0. The CDR3 covers 13 residues. Here the CDR3 DNA reads TGTGCCAGCAGCTTAGGGACAGACACTGAAGCTTTCTTT. Protein sequence: CASSLGTDTEAFF.

The chain has TRBV7-3 and TRBJ2-1; 8 bases agree with TRBD2. Germline lookup yields CDR1 SGHTA and CDR2 FQGTGA. The CDR3 is made up of 15 amino acids. Trimming at V came to 4 bases and at J to 10 bases, leaving 12 bases not matched to a gene. As DNA, the CDR3 is TGTGCCAGCAGCTCCCCGGGACTAGGAAATAACGAGCAGTTCTTC. Translating gives CASSSPGLGNNEQFF.

The chain has TRBV7-2 and TRBJ2-7; 7 bases align to TRBD1. The CDR3 loop spans 14 amino acids. In germline, CDR1 is SGHTA, CDR2 FQGNSA. The J segment lost 1 base and the V segment lost 3 bases, leaving 3 bases of the junction unmatched. CDR3 nucleotide sequence: TGTGCCAGCAGCTTCACAGGGGAGTCCTACGAGCAGTACTTC. Translation: CASSFTGESYEQYF.

This clone showed up just once. V and J are TRBV6-5 and TRBJ1-5, with D perhaps matching TRBD1 (6 bases). CDR1 is MNHEY and CDR2 is SVGAGI in the germline V gene. Deletions cut 2 bases from V and 5 bases from J, with 10 bases between. This CDR3 is 14 amino acids long. This CDR3 is CASSYRQGHQPQHF. The DNA of the CDR3 is TGTGCCAGCAGTTACCGGCAGGGGCATCAGCCCCAGCATTTT.

The chain employs TRBV29-1 and TRBJ2-1; D is perhaps TRBD2 (6 bases). Per the germline V gene, CDR1 is SQVTM and CDR2 is ANQGSEA. There are 19 residues in the CDR3. The V end lost 5 bases, the J end lost 4 bases, and 30 bases lay between the germline ends. CDR3 DNA: TGCAGCGTTTTAGGCCTAGTCGGCCCCACGGGAGACCCGTACAATGAGCAGTTCTTC. It yields the protein CSVLGLVGPTGDPYNEQFF.

This clone turned up a few times. The rearrangement links TRBV5-6 to TRBJ1-1; a weak D match, TRBD1 (5 bases). V was trimmed by 2 bases and J by 7 bases, leaving 15 bases between them. Germline loops: CDR1 SGHDT, CDR2 YYEEEE. This CDR3 has 14 amino acids. The CDR3 nucleotides read TGTGCCAGCAGCTTCAGGGATGGGTTTGTTGAAGCTTTCTTT. Amino acid sequence: CASSFRDGFVEAFF.

V and J are TRBV7-9 and TRBJ1-2; 7 bases fit TRBD1. The ends lost 5 bases at V and 4 bases at J; junction bases unmatched: 7. CDR1 is SEHNR and CDR2 is FQNEAQ in the germline V gene (reference sequence). The CDR3 runs to 14 residues. The CDR3 is CASSPQGGVYGYTF. The CDR3 nucleotides read TGTGCCAGCAGCCCCCAGGGGGGAGTCTATGGCTACACCTTC. Full variable domain (rest looked up from reference TRBV7-9 and TRBJ1-2): DTGVSQNPRHKITKRGQNVTFRCDPISEHNRLYWYRQTLGQGPEFLTYFQNEAQLEKSRLLSDRFSAERPKGSFSTLEIQRTEQGDSAMYLCASSPQGGVYGYTFGSGTRLTVV.

The chain carries TRBV6-6 and TRBJ2-2; D gene ambiguous. The CDR3 consists of 14 residues. The V and J ends lost 2 bases and 7 bases respectively, with 11 bases between them. Germline values: CDR1 MNHNY, CDR2 SVGAGI (reference sequence). The CDR3 is CASSYTFPGGELFF. As DNA, the CDR3 is TGTGCCAGCAGTTACACCTTTCCGGGCGGGGAGCTGTTTTTT.